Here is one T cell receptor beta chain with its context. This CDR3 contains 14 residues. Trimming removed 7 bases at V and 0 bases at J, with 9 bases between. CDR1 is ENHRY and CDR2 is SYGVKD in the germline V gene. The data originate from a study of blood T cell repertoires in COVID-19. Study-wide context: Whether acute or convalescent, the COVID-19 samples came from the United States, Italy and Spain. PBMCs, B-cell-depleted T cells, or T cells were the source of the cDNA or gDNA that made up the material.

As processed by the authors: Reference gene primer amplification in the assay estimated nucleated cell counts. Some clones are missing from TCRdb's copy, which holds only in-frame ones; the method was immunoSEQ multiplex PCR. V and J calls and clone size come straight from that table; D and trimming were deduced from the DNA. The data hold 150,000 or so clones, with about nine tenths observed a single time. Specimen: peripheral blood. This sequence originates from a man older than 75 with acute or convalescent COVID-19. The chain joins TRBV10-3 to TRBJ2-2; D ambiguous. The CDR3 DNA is TGTGCCATCACCTGGCAATCGAACACCGGGGAGCTGTTTTTT. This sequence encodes CAITWQSNTGELFF.